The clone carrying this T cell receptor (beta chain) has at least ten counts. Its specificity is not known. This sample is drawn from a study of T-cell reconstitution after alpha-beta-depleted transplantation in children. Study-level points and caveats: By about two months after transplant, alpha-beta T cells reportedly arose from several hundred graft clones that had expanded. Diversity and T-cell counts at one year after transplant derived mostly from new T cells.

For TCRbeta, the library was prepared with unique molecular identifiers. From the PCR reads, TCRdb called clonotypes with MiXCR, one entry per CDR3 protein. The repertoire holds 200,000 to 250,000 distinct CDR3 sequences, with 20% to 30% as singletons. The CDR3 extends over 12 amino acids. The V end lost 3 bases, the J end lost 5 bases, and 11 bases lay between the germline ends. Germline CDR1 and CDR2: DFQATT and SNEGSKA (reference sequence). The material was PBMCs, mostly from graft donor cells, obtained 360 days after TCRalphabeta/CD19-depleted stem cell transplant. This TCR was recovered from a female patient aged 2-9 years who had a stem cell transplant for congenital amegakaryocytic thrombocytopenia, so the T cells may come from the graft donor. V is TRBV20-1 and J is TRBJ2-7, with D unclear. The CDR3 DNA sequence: TGCAGTGCTAGGCCCTCAACCCACGAGCAGTACTTC. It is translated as CSARPSTHEQYF.